The 26 T cell receptor beta chains given below trace back to one sample, sequenced in a study of T cell responses to AZD1222 COVID-19 vaccine. Measured with immunoSEQ multiplex PCR; TCRdb has only the in-frame clones, and not every one. This table has fewer than 300,000 clones, over 85% appearing once. The sequenced sample was peripheral blood, obtained on day 0 of AZD1222 vaccination. These receptors were obtained from an adult in good health.

This clone was counted once. The CDR3 is CASSLFGSGSNQPQHF. The CDR3, as DNA: TGTGCCAGCAGTCTCTTTGGTTCGGGGAGCAATCAGCCCCAGCATTTT. The V gene is TRBV2, the J gene TRBJ1-5; D remains unclear. The ends were cut back, 5 bases at V and 1 base at J, with 15 bases in the middle. The germline gives CDR1 SNHLY, CDR2 FYNNEI. The CDR3 loop spans 16 amino acids. The entire variable domain, with the rest obtained from reference TRBV2 and TRBJ1-5, is as follows: EPEVTQTPSHQVTQMGQEVILRCVPISNHLYFYWYRQILGQKVEFLVSFYNNEISEKSEIFDDQFSVERPDGSNFTLKIRSTKLEDSAMYFCASSLFGSGSNQPQHFGDGTRLSIL.

The chain links TRBV11-3 to TRBJ2-3; D unresolved. CDR3 length: 14 residues. V was cut by 3 bases and J by 2 bases, with 9 bases left in between. Germline CDR1 is SGHNT and CDR2 is YENEEA. The CDR3 nucleotides read TGTGCCAGCAGCTTGGAAGGATACACAGATACGCAGTATTTT. It codes for CASSLEGYTDTQYF.

J is TRBJ2-1 and V is TRBV5-3; the D is unclear. TRBV5-3 is classed as an ORF, of uncertain function. The germline V and J ends were trimmed by 0 bases and 3 bases, with 13 bases remaining between them. The CDR3 has 16 amino acids. The CDR3 DNA is TGTGCCAGAAGCTTGGCCGGTCACCCCCTCTACAATGAGCAGTTCTTC. Protein: CARSLAGHPLYNEQFF.

The gene calls are TRBV19 and TRBJ2-1; 7 positions agree with TRBD2. This CDR3 spans 15 amino acids. Germline CDR1 reads LNHDA; CDR2 reads SQIVND (reference sequence). Germline trimming cut 1 base from V and 0 bases from J; bases unmatched to any gene: 0. The CDR3 is CASSIAGGSYNEQFF. The CDR3, as DNA: TGTGCCAGTAGTATAGCGGGGGGCTCCTACAATGAGCAGTTCTTC.

The gene calls are TRBV18 and TRBJ1-1; 7 bases map to TRBD1. CDR3 size: 13 residues. After removal of 6 bases from V and 5 bases from J, the junction contained 6 bases not matched to a gene. Germline lookup yields CDR1 KGHSH and CDR2 LQKENI. CDR3 DNA sequence: TGTGCCAGCTCCCAAGGGGGCTGGACTGAAGCTTTCTTT. Protein sequence: CASSQGGWTEAFF. The full variable domain, its missing parts supplied by reference TRBV18 and TRBJ1-1, is NAGVMQNPRHLVRRRGQEARLRCSPMKGHSHVYWYRQLPEEGLKFMVYLQKENIIDESGMPKERFSAEFPKEGPSILRIQQVVRGDSAAYFCASSQGGWTEAFFGQGTRLTVV.

This clone appeared once. The chain combines TRBV28 with TRBJ2-7; 8 nucleotides match TRBD2. Germline-derived CDR1 and CDR2 are MDHEN and SYDVKM. CDR3 length equals 13 residues. V shed 8 bases, J shed 3 bases, and the junction held 6 bases outside the gene matches. CDR3 sequence reads: CASHPSGGYEQYF. In DNA form, the CDR3 reads TGTGCCAGCCACCCGAGCGGGGGCTACGAGCAGTACTTC.

The chain is built from TRBV9 and TRBJ1-5; TRBD1 might be the D (6 bases). V shed 0 bases and J shed 5 bases, with 9 bases lying between them. Germline CDR1 is SGDLS and CDR2 is YYNGEE. There are 14 residues in the CDR3. The CDR3 reads CASSVGDTHQPQHF. In DNA, the CDR3 is TGTGCCAGCAGCGTAGGGGACACCCATCAGCCCCAGCATTTT. Looking up the rest from reference TRBV9 and TRBJ1-5 gives the full variable domain: DSGVTQTPKHLITATGQRVTLRCSPRSGDLSVYWYQQSLDQGLQFLIQYYNGEERAKGNILERFSAQQFPDLHSELNLSSLELGDSALYFCASSVGDTHQPQHFGDGTRLSIL.

The chain employs TRBV6-5 and TRBJ2-7; D unresolved. The V gene lost 5 bases and the J gene lost 5 bases, with 13 bases spanning the gap. The germline V gene encodes CDR1 MNHEY and CDR2 SVGAGI. CDR3 length equals 13 residues. DNA for the CDR3: TGTGCCAGCAGTCCGCCCCACCGGCACGAGCAGTACTTC. This encodes CASSPPHRHEQYF.

This chain connects TRBV21-1 to TRBJ2-7. TRBV21-1 corresponds to a pseudogene. The CDR3 consists of 14 residues. The CDR3 is CASSKDGATYEQYF. The DNA of the CDR3 is TGTGCCAGCAGCAAGGACGGGGCCACCTACGAGCAGTACTTC.

This clone appeared once. J is TRBJ2-7 and V is TRBV12-5; the match to TRBD1 covers 7 bases. Looked up from germline, CDR1 is LGHNT and CDR2 is FRNRAP. Trimming took 1 base from V and 2 from J; bases not matched to a gene: 8. The CDR3 has 16 amino acids. The CDR3 loop is CASGLGSPGQTYEQYF. For the CDR3, the DNA is TGTGCTAGTGGTTTGGGATCTCCGGGACAGACCTACGAGCAGTACTTC. Together with reference TRBV12-5 and TRBJ2-7, the CDR3 gives the full variable domain: DARVTQTPRHKVTEMGQEVTMRCQPILGHNTVFWYRQTMMQGLELLAYFRNRAPLDDSGMPKDRFSAEMPDATLATLKIQPSEPRDSAVYFCASGLGSPGQTYEQYFGPGTRLTVT.

This clone has just a few counts. The chain uses TRBV20-1 and TRBJ1-4; D not certain. The CDR3 runs to 10 residues. Per the germline V gene, CDR1 is DFQATT and CDR2 is SNEGSKA (reference sequence). V lost 5 bases to trimming and J lost 8 bases, with 6 bases between them. Here the CDR3 reads CSAFREKLFF. In nucleotides, the CDR3 is TGCAGTGCTTTTAGGGAAAAACTGTTTTTT.

V gene TRBV11-2 combines with J gene TRBJ2-7; perhaps TRBD2 as D (7 bases). V dropped 5 bases and J dropped 3 bases, with 17 bases sitting between them. The CDR3 sequence is 15 residues long. Germline-derived CDR1 and CDR2 are SGHAT and FQNNGV. CDR3 sequence: CASSRGGQGIYEQYF. CDR3 coding DNA: TGTGCCAGCAGCAGGGGGGGGCAGGGAATCTACGAGCAGTACTTC.

The chain joins TRBV4-1 to TRBJ2-7; 9 positions agree with TRBD1. V shed 2 bases and J 5 bases; nucleotides not matched to a gene: 7. Germline CDR1 MGHRA, CDR2 YSYEKL. The CDR3 totals 15 residues. The CDR3 protein is CASSQRTGELNEQYF. The CDR3 coding sequence is TGCGCCAGCAGCCAAAGGACAGGGGAACTAAACGAGCAGTACTTC.

This clone appeared a single time. V and J are TRBV7-2 and TRBJ1-5; D call uncertain. The CDR3 spans 15 residues. Germline CDR1 and CDR2: SGHTA and FQGNSA. V was clipped by 2 bases and J by 3 bases, with 11 bases between them. CDR3 loop: CASSLIVSNNQPQHF. The CDR3 nucleotides are TGTGCCAGCAGCTTAATCGTTTCCAACAATCAGCCCCAGCATTTT.

The CDR3 DNA sequence: TGTGCCAGCAGCTTGAGACAGAACACTGAAGCTTTCTTT. This sequence encodes CASSLRQNTEAFF. The genes are TRBV5-4 and TRBJ1-1; D remains ambiguous. CDR1 and CDR2 (germline): SGHNT, YYREEE (reference sequence). Trimming removed 1 base at V and 1 base at J, with 5 bases between. The CDR3 is 13 amino acids.

The V and J genes are TRBV28 and TRBJ2-7; D gene unclear. V lost 6 bases to trimming and J lost 1 base, with 16 bases between them. The germline V gene has CDR1 MDHEN and CDR2 SYDVKM. The CDR3 spans 15 residues. CDR3 coding DNA: TGTGCCAGCAGCGGGTCTGTAACGAGTTCCTACGAGCAGTACTTC. The encoded protein is CASSGSVTSSYEQYF.

This clone was seen only a few times. The CDR3 reads CAWSGQGAAGANVLTF. For the CDR3, the DNA is TGTGCCTGGAGCGGACAGGGCGCGGCTGGGGCCAACGTCCTGACTTTC. The V gene is TRBV30, the J gene TRBJ2-6; 8 nucleotides agree with TRBD1. The CDR3 is 16 residues long. After removal of 3 bases from V and 2 bases from J, the junction contained 6 bases not matched to a gene. Germline V gene sequence: CDR1 GTSNPN, CDR2 SVGIG (reference sequence). Using reference TRBV30 and TRBJ2-6 for the parts outside the CDR3, the full variable domain is SQTIHQWPATLVQPVGSPLSLECTVEGTSNPNLYWYRQAAGRGLQLLFYSVGIGQISSEVPQNLSASRPQDRQFILSSKKLLLSDSGFYLCAWSGQGAAGANVLTFGAGSRLTVL.

V is TRBV28 and J is TRBJ2-7; TRBD1 agrees at 9 bases. Germline V gene sequence: CDR1 MDHEN, CDR2 SYDVKM. V lost 10 bases to trimming and J lost 2 bases; unmatched junction nucleotides: 3. This CDR3 has 12 residues. DNA for the CDR3: TGTGCCACACGACAGGGGGCCTACGAGCAGTACTTC. Translation gives CATRQGAYEQYF.

This chain links TRBV19 with TRBJ1-5, with D maybe TRBD1 (6 bases). The V and J ends lost 3 bases and 4 bases respectively, with 13 bases between them. This CDR3 comprises 15 residues. CDR1 is LNHDA, CDR2 SQIVND, per germline (reference sequence). CDR3 bases: TGTGCCAGTAGTATCTCGAGAGGGGGAAATCAGCCCCAGCATTTT. This encodes CASSISRGGNQPQHF.

The chain is built from TRBV21-1 and TRBJ1-1; TRBD1 is taken as the D call from the table, unchecked against the DNA. TRBV21-1 is a pseudogene locus. CDR3 size: 15 residues. In nucleotides, the CDR3 is TGTGCCAGCAGCAAAAAAGAGGACACAAACACTGAAGCTTTCTTT. Residues: CASSKKEDTNTEAFF.

The chain is built from TRBV28 and TRBJ1-1; D not certain. V lost 5 bases and J 4 bases, leaving 8 bases between the germline ends. This CDR3 contains 12 residues. The germline V gene has CDR1 MDHEN and CDR2 SYDVKM. The chain's CDR3 is CASSQVGTEAFF. The CDR3 DNA reads as TGTGCCAGCAGTCAGGTTGGCACTGAAGCTTTCTTT.

The chain employs TRBV2 and TRBJ2-5; D tentatively reads TRBD1 or TRBD2 (5 bases each). With 4 bases removed from V and 5 bases from J, the gap between germline ends came to 11 bases. The germline V gene encodes CDR1 SNHLY and CDR2 FYNNEI. This CDR3 spans 13 amino acids. The CDR3 loop is CASSVGTWETQYF. Here the CDR3 DNA reads TGTGCCAGCAGTGTTGGGACCTGGGAGACCCAGTACTTC.

The chain has TRBV5-4 and TRBJ2-1; D is perhaps TRBD2 (6 bases). V lost 6 bases to trimming and J lost 6 bases, with 16 bases between them. Germline V gene sequence: CDR1 SGHNT, CDR2 YYREEE (reference sequence). This CDR3 region has 14 residues. DNA for the CDR3: TGTGCCAGCACCCAATCCGGGAGACGCAATGAGCAGTTCTTC. Translation gives CASTQSGRRNEQFF.

The chain recombines TRBV9 with TRBJ2-1; possible D gene TRBD1, 6 bases. The CDR3 extends over 14 amino acids. V was pared by 3 bases and J by 7 bases, with 14 bases between. CDR1 and CDR2 (germline): SGDLS, YYNGEE. The CDR3 coding sequence is TGTGCCAGCAGCGAACAGGGTGTTTGGAATGAGCAGTTCTTC. Translation gives CASSEQGVWNEQFF.

V is TRBV28 and J is TRBJ2-2, with a possible D match to TRBD1 (5 bases). Trimming shortened V by 4 bases and J by 5 bases, and 17 bases separated the two germline ends. In germline, CDR1 is MDHEN, CDR2 SYDVKM. The length of the CDR3 is 16 residues. CDR3 region: CASSSPQERTTGELFF. CDR3 in DNA: TGTGCCAGCAGTTCGCCACAGGAACGGACGACCGGGGAGCTGTTTTTT. The entire variable domain, with the rest obtained from reference TRBV28 and TRBJ2-2, is as follows: DVKVTQSSRYLVKRTGEKVFLECVQDMDHENMFWYRQDPGLGLRLIYFSYDVKMKEKGDIPEGYSVSREKKERFSLILESASTNQTSMYLCASSSPQERTTGELFFGEGSRLTVL.

The rearrangement uses TRBV27 and TRBJ1-2; D gene ambiguous. The CDR3 is made up of 15 amino acids. V dropped 7 bases and J dropped 8 bases, with 23 bases sitting between them. Germline assignment: CDR1 MNHEY and CDR2 SMNVEV (reference sequence). CDR3 amino acids: CASKFLGIPSPGYTF. The CDR3 nucleotides are TGTGCCAGCAAGTTCCTGGGGATTCCCTCTCCCGGCTACACCTTC.